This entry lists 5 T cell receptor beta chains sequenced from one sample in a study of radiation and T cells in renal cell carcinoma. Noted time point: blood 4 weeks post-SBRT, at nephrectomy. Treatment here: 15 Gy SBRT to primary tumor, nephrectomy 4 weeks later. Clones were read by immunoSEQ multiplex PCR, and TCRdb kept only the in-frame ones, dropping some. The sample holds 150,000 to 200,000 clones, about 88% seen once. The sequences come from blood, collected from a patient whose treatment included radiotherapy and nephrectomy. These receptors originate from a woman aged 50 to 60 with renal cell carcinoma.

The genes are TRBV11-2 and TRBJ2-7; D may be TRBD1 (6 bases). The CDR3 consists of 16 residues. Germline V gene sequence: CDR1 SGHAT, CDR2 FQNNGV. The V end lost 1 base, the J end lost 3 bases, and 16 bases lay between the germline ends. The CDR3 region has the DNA TGTGCCAGCAGCTTAGGGGGGCCCTCCGGAATCTACGAGCAGTACTTC. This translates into CASSLGGPSGIYEQYF.

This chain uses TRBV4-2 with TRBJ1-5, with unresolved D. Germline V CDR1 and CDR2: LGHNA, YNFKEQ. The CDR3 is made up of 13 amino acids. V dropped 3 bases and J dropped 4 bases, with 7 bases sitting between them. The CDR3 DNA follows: TGTGCCAGCAGCCAGACGGGGAATCAGCCCCAGCATTTT. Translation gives CASSQTGNQPQHF.

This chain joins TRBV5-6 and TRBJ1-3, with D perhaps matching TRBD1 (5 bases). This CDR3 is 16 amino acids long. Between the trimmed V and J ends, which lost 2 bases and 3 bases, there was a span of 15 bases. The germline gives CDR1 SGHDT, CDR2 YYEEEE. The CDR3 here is CASSFSPGVDGNTIYF. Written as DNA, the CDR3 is TGTGCCAGCAGCTTCTCCCCGGGGGTAGATGGAAACACCATATATTTT.

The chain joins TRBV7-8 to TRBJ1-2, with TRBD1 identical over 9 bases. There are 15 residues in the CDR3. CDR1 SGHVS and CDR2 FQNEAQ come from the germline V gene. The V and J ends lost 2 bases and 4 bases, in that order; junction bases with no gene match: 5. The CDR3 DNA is TGTGCCAGCAGCTTATTAGGACAGGGGCGCTATGGCTACACCTTC. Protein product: CASSLLGQGRYGYTF.

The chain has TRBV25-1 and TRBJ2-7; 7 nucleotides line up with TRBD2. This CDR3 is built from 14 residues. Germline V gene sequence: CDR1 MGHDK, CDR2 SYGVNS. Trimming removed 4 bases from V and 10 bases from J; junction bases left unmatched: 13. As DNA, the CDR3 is TGTGCCAGCAGTGCAGGCGGGGGATCCCATTTTCAGTACTTC. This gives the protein CASSAGGGSHFQYF.